A single sample is the source of the 14 T cell receptor beta chains below, sequenced in a study of T cell changes during pregnancy in multiple sclerosis. Clones were read by immunoSEQ multiplex PCR, and TCRdb kept only the in-frame ones, dropping some. This table has 75,000 to 95,000 clones, about 91% appearing once. Sequences were derived from peripheral blood, sampled before pregnancy. The receptors here all came from a female donor with multiple sclerosis, enrolled in a pregnancy study.

The chain recombines TRBV5-1 with TRBJ2-7, with 8 bases lining up with TRBD2. This CDR3 has 15 amino acids. V shed 0 bases and J 3 bases; nucleotides not matched to a gene: 5. Germline lookup yields CDR1 SGHRS and CDR2 YFSETQ. CDR3 protein: CASSLAGLAVYEQYF. CDR3 coding DNA: TGCGCCAGCAGCTTGGCCGGACTAGCAGTCTACGAGCAGTACTTC.

This rearrangement joins TRBV9 to TRBJ1-2, with D possibly TRBD1 on 6 matching bases. CDR3 size: 14 residues. CDR1 is SGDLS and CDR2 is YYNGEE in the germline V gene. Trimming removed 0 bases from V and 2 bases from J, with 8 bases in between. The CDR3 DNA follows: TGTGCCAGCAGCGTAGGGGGGCAGAACTATGGCTACACCTTC. It is translated as CASSVGGQNYGYTF.

J is TRBJ2-3 and V is TRBV13; D is perhaps TRBD2 (7 bases). Germline V gene sequence: CDR1 PRHDT, CDR2 FYEKMQ (reference sequence). The CDR3 length is 15 residues. The V and J ends lost 1 base and 10 bases respectively, with 18 bases between them. CDR3 DNA: TGTGCCAGCAGCTTAGCCCGGGGGGCCCGTGAGCCGCAGTATTTT. Translation gives CASSLARGAREPQYF.

The chain is built from TRBV5-1 and TRBJ2-7, with 8 bases that match TRBD1. J lost 0 bases, V lost 4 bases, and 6 bases had no gene match. In germline, CDR1 is SGHRS, CDR2 YFSETQ. The CDR3 is 15 residues long. DNA of the CDR3: TGCGCCAGCAGCGTAACAGGGGGAGTCTCCTACGAGCAGTACTTC. It yields the protein CASSVTGGVSYEQYF.

The V call is TRBV19, the J call TRBJ2-5; 7 bases match TRBD2. CDR1 LNHDA and CDR2 SQIVND come from the germline V gene (reference sequence). This CDR3 spans 15 amino acids. Germline trimming cut 5 bases from V and 7 bases from J; bases unmatched to any gene: 13. The CDR3, as DNA: TGTGCCAGTAGTTCCGGGCCCTCGGGGAGGGCGACCCAGTACTTC. Translating it yields CASSSGPSGRATQYF.

The table lists this clone with a count of one. This chain uses TRBV19 with TRBJ1-1, with a tentative D call TRBD1 (5 bases). Deletions cut 9 bases from V and 1 base from J, with 12 bases between. CDR1 LNHDA and CDR2 SQIVND come from the germline V gene (reference sequence). This CDR3 region has 13 residues. The chain's CDR3 is CASTGWGNTEAFF. Here the CDR3 DNA reads TGTGCCAGCACAGGTTGGGGGAACACTGAAGCTTTCTTT.

The rearrangement joins TRBV7-9 to TRBJ1-2; tentatively, D is TRBD1 (6 bases). V lost 5 bases and J lost 4, with 14 bases in between. The CDR3 consists of 14 residues. Germline loops: CDR1 SEHNR, CDR2 FQNEAQ (reference sequence). CDR3 coding DNA: TGTGCCAGCAGCCCGACAGGAACTACCTATGGCTACACCTTC. It encodes CASSPTGTTYGYTF.

This chain links TRBV2 with TRBJ2-2, with D perhaps TRBD1 (7 bases). The CDR3 is 14 amino acids. Trimming removed 8 bases at V and 3 bases at J, with 13 bases between. Germline CDR1 is SNHLY and CDR2 is FYNNEI. The CDR3 loop reads CASQGGMDTGELFF. In DNA form, the CDR3 reads TGTGCCAGCCAGGGGGGAATGGACACCGGGGAGCTGTTTTTT.

The chain is built from TRBV5-1 and TRBJ2-7, with a possible D match to TRBD2 (5 bases). This CDR3 has 13 residues. Germline V gives CDR1 SGHRS, CDR2 YFSETQ. V dropped 3 bases and J dropped 3 bases, with 10 bases sitting between them. The CDR3 is CASSSGFSYEQYF. The CDR3 DNA reads TGCGCCAGCAGCTCGGGATTCAGCTACGAGCAGTACTTC.

The chain combines TRBV5-4 with TRBJ1-3; no clear D. The germline V gene has CDR1 SGHNT and CDR2 YYREEE (reference sequence). V was clipped by 4 bases and J by 4 bases, with 6 bases between them. The CDR3 covers 12 residues. The CDR3 DNA is TGTGCCAGCAGCAAGGAGGGAAACACCATATATTTT. This gives the protein CASSKEGNTIYF.

The table lists this clone with a count of one. The DNA for the CDR3 is TGTGCCAGCAGTCCCGGGACAGGGGGCTACGAGCAGTACTTC. Residues: CASSPGTGGYEQYF. V and J are TRBV27 and TRBJ2-7; 11 bases map to TRBD1. This CDR3 has 14 amino acids. J gave up 3 bases and V 5 bases, and 3 bases lay outside the gene matches. CDR1 and CDR2 (germline): MNHEY, SMNVEV (reference sequence).

This chain uses TRBV7-2 with TRBJ2-7; TRBD1 matches 8 bases. The length of the CDR3 is 15 residues. Trimming took 1 base from V and 4 from J; bases not matched to a gene: 6. The germline V gene has CDR1 SGHTA and CDR2 FQGNSA. CDR3 DNA: TGTGCCAGCAGCTTAGGGGGGACAGGATTATACGAGCAGTACTTC. It translates to CASSLGGTGLYEQYF.

The chain uses TRBV5-1 and TRBJ2-1; 8 bases match TRBD2. This CDR3 has 15 residues. After removal of 4 bases from V and 0 bases from J, the junction contained 3 bases not matched to a gene. Germline CDR1 and CDR2: SGHRS and YFSETQ. The CDR3 DNA reads as TGCGCCAGCAGCAGGGGACTAGACTCCTACAATGAGCAGTTCTTC. Translated, it gives CASSRGLDSYNEQFF.

This clone was seen once. The CDR3 spells CASSDSGSSYNSPLHF. The CDR3 DNA follows: TGTGCCAGCAGTGATTCCGGGAGCTCCTATAATTCACCCCTCCACTTT. The chain recombines TRBV6-1 with TRBJ1-6; D is ambiguous. The CDR3 is 16 residues long. The germline V gene encodes CDR1 MNHNS and CDR2 SASEGT. V lost 3 bases to trimming and J lost 0 bases, with 9 bases between them.